This T cell receptor beta chain appears in the sequencing data of a study of regulatory T cells in long-lasting Graves disease. Study-wide points: TRBV28, TRBJ1-2 and TRBJ2-5 were favored in persistent disease.

The germline V and J ends were trimmed by 2 bases and 7 bases, with 10 bases remaining between them. Germline loops: CDR1 SGHKS, CDR2 YYEKEE (reference sequence). The CDR3 totals 13 residues. Turning to this clonotype: Its target is not known.

Described time point: persistent/refractory GD, antithyroid drugs over 5 years with positive TRAb. The TCR library was made from RNA that had been extracted from PBMCs in TRIzol. iRepertoire HTBI primers and Arm-PCR of CDR3 regions built TCR beta libraries. TCRdb reanalysed the multiplex PCR reads using MiXCR and keeps one entry per CDR3 protein. The data contain 350,000 to 450,000 distinct CDR3 sequences, approximately 23% of them singletons. The chain carries TRBV5-5 and TRBJ1-5; D not certain. Sequences were derived from peripheral blood mononuclear cells (PBMCs), sampled when the disease was refractory, from a patient treated with antithyroid drugs. This TCR was sampled from a woman aged 40 to 50 with Graves disease. The CDR3 protein is CASSFLGRQPQHF. The CDR3 region has the DNA TGTGCCAGCAGCTTTCTGGGGAGACAGCCCCAGCATTTT.